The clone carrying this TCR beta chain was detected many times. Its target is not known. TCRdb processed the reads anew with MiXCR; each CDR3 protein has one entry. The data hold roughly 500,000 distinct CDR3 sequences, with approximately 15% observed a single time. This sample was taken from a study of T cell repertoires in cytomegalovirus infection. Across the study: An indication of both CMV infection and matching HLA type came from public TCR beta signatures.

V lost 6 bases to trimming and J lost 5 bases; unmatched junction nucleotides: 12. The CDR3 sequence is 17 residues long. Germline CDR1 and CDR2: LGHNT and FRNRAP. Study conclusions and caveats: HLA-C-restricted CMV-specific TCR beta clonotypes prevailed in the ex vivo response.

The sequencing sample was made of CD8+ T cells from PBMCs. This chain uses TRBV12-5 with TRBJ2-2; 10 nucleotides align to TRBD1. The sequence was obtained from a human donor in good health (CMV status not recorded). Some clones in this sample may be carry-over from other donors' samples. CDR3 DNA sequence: TGTGCTAGTGGCTTGTTAGCGGGACAGGGGTTTACCGGGGAGCTGTTTTTT. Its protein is CASGLLAGQGFTGELFF. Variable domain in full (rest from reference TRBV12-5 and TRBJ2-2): DARVTQTPRHKVTEMGQEVTMRCQPILGHNTVFWYRQTMMQGLELLAYFRNRAPLDDSGMPKDRFSAEMPDATLATLKIQPSEPRDSAVYFCASGLLAGQGFTGELFFGEGSRLTVL.